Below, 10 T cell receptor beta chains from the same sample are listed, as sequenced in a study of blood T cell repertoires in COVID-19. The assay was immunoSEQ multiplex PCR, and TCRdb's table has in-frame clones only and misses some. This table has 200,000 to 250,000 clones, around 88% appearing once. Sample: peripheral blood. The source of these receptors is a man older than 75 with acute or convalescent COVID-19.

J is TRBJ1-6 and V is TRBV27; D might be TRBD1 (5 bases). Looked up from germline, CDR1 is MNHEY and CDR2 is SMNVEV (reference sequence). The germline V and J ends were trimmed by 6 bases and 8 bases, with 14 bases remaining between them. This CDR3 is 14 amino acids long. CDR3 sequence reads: CASSPVGPHSPLHF. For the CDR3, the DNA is TGTGCCAGCAGCCCCGTGGGGCCCCATTCACCCCTCCACTTT.

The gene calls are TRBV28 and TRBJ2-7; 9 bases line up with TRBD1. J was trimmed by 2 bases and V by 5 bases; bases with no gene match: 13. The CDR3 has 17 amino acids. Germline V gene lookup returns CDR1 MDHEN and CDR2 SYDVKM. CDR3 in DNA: TGTGCCAGCAGTCCCCCCCTCACGCGGGACAGGGCCTACGAGCAGTACTTC. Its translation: CASSPPLTRDRAYEQYF.

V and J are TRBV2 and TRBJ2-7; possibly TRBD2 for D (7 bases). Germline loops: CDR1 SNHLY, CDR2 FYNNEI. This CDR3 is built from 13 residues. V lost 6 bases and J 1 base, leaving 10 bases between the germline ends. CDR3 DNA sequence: TGTGCCAGCAGGGGGGGGGCTTCCTACGAGCAGTACTTC. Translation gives CASRGGASYEQYF.

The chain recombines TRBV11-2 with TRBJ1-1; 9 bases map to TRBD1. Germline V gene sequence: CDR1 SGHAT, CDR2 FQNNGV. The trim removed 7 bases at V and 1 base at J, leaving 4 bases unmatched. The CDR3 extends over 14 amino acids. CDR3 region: CASTRDRANTEAFF. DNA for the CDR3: TGTGCCAGCACCCGGGACAGGGCGAACACTGAAGCTTTCTTT.

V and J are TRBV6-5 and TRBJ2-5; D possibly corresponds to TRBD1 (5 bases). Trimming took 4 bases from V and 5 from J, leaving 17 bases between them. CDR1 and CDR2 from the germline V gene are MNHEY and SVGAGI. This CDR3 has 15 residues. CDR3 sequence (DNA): TGTGCCAGCAGTTCTGACAGACGTCGTGGGGAGACCCAGTACTTC. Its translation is CASSSDRRRGETQYF.

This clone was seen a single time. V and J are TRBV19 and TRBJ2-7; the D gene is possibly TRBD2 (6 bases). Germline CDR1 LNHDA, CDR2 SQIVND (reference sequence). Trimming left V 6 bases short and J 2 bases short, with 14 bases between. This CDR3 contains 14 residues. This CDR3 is CASSLGGPTYEQYF. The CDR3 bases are TGTGCCAGTAGCCTAGGAGGGCCCACCTACGAGCAGTACTTC.

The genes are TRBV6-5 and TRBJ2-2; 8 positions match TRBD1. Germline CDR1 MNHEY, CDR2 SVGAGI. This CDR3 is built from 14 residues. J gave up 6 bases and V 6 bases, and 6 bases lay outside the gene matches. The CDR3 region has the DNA TGTGCCAGCAGCCGGACAGGGAGTTCCGGGGAGCTGTTTTTT. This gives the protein CASSRTGSSGELFF.

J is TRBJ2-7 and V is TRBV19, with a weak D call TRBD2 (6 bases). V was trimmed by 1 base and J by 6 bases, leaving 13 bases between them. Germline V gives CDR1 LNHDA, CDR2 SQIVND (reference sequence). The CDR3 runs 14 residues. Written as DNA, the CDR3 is TGTGCCAGTAGTATAGCAGGGACTGACCCCGAGCAGTACTTC. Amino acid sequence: CASSIAGTDPEQYF.

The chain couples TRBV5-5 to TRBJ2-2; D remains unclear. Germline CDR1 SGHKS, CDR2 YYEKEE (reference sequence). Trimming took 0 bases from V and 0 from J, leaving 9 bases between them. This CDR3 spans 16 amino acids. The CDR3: CASSLVTSPNTGELFF. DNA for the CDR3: TGTGCCAGCAGCTTGGTGACTTCCCCGAACACCGGGGAGCTGTTTTTT. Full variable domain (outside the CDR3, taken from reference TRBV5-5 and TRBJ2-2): DAGVTQSPTHLIKTRGQQVTLRCSPISGHKSVSWYQQVLGQGPQFIFQYYEKEERGRGNFPDRFSARQFPNYSSELNVNALLLGDSALYLCASSLVTSPNTGELFFGEGSRLTVL.

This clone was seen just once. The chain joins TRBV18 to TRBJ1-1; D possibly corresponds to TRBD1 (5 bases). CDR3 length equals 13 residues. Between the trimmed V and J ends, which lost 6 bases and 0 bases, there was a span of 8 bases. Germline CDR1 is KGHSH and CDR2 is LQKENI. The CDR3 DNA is TGTGCCAGCTCGACGACAGTGAACACTGAAGCTTTCTTT. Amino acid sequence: CASSTTVNTEAFF.